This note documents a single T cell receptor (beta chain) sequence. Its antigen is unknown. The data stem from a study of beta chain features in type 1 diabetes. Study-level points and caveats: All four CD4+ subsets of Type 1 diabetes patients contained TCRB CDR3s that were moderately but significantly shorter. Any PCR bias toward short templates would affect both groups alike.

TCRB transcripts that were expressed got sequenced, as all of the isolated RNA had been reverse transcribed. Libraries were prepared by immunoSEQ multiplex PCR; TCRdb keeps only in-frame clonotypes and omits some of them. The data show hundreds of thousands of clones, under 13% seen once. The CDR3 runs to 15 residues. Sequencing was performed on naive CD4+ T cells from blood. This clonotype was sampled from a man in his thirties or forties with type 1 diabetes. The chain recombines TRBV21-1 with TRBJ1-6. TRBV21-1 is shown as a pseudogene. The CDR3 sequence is CARGEAGSYNSPLHF. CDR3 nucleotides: TGTGCCAGAGGGGAGGCGGGCTCCTATAATTCACCCCTCCACTTT.